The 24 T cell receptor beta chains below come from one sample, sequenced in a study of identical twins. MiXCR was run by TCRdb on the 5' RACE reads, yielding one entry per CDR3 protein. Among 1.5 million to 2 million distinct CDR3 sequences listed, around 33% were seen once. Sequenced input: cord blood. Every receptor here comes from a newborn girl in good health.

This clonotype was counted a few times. CDR3 protein: CATSREVGGYSYEQYF. The DNA for the CDR3 is TGTGCCACCAGCAGAGAGGTAGGCGGGTACTCCTACGAGCAGTACTTC. The V gene is TRBV15, the J gene TRBJ2-7; D may be TRBD2 (5 bases). Germline lookup yields CDR1 LNHNV and CDR2 YYDKDF (reference sequence). With 0 bases removed from V and 0 bases from J, the gap between germline ends came to 12 bases. The CDR3 runs to 16 residues.

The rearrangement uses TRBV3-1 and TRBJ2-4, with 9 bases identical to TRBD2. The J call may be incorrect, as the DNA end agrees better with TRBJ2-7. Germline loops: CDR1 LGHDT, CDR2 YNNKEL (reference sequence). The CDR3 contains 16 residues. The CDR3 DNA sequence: TGTGCCAGCAGCCAAGTCCCGGGACTAGCTTCCCACGAGCAGTACTTC. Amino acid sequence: CASSQVPGLASHEQYF.

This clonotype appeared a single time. CDR3 protein: CASSLIPGLARPSNEQFF. In DNA, the CDR3 is TGTGCCAGCAGCTTAATTCCCGGACTAGCGAGGCCAAGCAATGAGCAGTTCTTC. This sequence joins TRBV7-2 and TRBJ2-1; 9 bases fit TRBD2. Per germline, CDR1 SGHTA and CDR2 FQGNSA. The CDR3 is 18 residues long. V shed 2 bases and J 6 bases; nucleotides not matched to a gene: 14.

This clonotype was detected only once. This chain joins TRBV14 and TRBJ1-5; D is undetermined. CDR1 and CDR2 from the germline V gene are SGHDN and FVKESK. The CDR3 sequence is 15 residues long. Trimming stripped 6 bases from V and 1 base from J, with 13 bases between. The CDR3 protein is CASRPGPKSNQPQHF. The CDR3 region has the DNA TGTGCCAGCAGGCCGGGCCCGAAGAGCAATCAGCCCCAGCATTTT.

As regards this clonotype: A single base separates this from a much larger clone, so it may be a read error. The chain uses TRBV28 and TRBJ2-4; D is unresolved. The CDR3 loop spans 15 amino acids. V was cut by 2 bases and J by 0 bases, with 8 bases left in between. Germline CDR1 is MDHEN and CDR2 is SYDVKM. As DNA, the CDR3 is TGTGCCAGCAGTTTAGATCGAGCAGCCAAAAACATTCAGTACTTC. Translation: CASSLDRAAKNIQYF. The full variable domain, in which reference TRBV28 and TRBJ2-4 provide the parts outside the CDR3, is DVKVTQSSRYLVKRTGEKVFLECVQDMDHENMFWYRQDPGLGLRLIYFSYDVKMKEKGDIPEGYSVSREKKERFSLILESASTNQTSMYLCASSLDRAAKNIQYFGAGTRLSVL.

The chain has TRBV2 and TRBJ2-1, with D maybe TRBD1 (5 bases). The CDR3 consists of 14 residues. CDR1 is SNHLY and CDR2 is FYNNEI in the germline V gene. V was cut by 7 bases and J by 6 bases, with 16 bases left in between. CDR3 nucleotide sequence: TGTGCCAGCATAGACAGCCGGTTTGGCAATGAGCAGTTCTTC. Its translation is CASIDSRFGNEQFF.

The DNA for the CDR3 is TGCAGCGTTTGGGAAGATTCCTACGAGCAGTACTTC. It yields the protein CSVWEDSYEQYF. The chain recombines TRBV29-1 with TRBJ2-7; D ambiguous. Germline values: CDR1 SQVTM, CDR2 ANQGSEA. CDR3 length equals 12 residues. The germline V and J ends were trimmed by 5 bases and 1 base, with 9 bases remaining between them.

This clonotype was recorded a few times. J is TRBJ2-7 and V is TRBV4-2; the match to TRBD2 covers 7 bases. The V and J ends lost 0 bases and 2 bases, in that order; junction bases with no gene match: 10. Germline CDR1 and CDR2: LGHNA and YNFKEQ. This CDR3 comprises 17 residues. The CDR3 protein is CASSQDQGSGPTYEQYF. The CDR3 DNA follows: TGTGCCAGCAGCCAAGATCAGGGTAGCGGGCCTACCTACGAGCAGTACTTC.

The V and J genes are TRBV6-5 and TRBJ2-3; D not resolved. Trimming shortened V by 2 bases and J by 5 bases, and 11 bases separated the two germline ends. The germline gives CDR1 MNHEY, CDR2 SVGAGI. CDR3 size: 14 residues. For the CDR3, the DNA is TGTGCCAGCAGTTACGCGGAAAGGAGAGATACGCAGTATTTT. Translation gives CASSYAERRDTQYF.

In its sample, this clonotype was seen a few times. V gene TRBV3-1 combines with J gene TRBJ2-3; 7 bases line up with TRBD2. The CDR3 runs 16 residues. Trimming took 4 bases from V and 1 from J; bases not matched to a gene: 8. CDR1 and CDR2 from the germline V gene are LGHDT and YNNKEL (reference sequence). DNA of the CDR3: TGTGCCAGCAGCCCGTATCTCGCGGGGGGCACAGATACGCAGTATTTT. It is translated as CASSPYLAGGTDTQYF.

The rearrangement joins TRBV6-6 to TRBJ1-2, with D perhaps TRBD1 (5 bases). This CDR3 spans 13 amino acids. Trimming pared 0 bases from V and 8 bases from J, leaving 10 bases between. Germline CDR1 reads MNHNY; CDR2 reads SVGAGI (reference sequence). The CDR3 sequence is CASSYSSRDGYTF. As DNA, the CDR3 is TGTGCCAGCAGTTACTCGAGCAGGGACGGCTACACCTTC.

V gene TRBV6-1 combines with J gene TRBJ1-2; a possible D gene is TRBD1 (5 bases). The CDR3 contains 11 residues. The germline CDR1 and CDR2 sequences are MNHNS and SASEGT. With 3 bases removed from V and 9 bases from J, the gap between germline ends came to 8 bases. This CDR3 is CASSDRARYTF. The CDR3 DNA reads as TGTGCCAGCAGTGACAGGGCCCGCTACACCTTC.

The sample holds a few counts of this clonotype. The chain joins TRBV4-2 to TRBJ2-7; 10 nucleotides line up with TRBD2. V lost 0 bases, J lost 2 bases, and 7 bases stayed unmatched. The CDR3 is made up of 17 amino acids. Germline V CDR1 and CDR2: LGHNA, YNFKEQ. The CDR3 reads CASSQETPGLATYEQYF. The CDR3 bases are TGTGCCAGCAGCCAAGAGACGCCGGGACTAGCGACCTACGAGCAGTACTTC.

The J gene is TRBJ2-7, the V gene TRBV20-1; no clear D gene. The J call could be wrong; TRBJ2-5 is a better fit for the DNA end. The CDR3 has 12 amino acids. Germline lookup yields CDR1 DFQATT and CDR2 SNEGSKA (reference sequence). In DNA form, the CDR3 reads TGCAGTGCTAGTCATTGGGTAGAGACCCAGTACTTC. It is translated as CSASHWVETQYF.

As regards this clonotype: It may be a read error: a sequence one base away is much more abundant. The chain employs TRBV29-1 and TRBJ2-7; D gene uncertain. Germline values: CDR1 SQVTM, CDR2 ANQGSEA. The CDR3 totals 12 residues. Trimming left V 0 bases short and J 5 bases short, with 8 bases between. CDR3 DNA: TGCAGCGTTGAAGAATCCGCCCACGAGCAGTACTTC. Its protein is CSVEESAHEQYF.

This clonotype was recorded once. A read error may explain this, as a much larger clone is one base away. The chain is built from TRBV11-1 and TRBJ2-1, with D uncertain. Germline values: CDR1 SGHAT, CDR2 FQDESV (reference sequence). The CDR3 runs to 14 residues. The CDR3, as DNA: TGTGCCAGCAGCTTAGTGTGGTCCGCAAATGGGCAGTTCTTC. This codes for CASSLVWSANGQFF.

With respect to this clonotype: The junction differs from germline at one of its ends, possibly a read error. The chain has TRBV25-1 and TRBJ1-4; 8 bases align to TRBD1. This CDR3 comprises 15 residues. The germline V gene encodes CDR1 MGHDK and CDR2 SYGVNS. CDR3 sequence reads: CASSEASTGDEELFF. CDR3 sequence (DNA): TGTGCCAGCAGTGAAGCCTCGACAGGGGATGAAGAACTGTTTTTT.

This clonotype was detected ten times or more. Here the CDR3 DNA reads TGTGCCAGCAGTTCAAACCGGGACACCTACTATGGCTACACCTTC. This translates into CASSSNRDTYYGYTF. This chain connects TRBV27 to TRBJ1-2; perhaps TRBD1 as D (6 bases). Germline assignment: CDR1 MNHEY and CDR2 SMNVEV (reference sequence). Trimming removed 4 bases at V and 3 bases at J, with 15 bases between. The CDR3 has 15 amino acids.

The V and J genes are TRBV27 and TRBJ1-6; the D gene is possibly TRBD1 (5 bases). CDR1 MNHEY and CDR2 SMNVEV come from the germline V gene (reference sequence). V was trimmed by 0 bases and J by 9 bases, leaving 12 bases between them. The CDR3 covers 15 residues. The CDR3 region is CASSLSPRVGSPLHF. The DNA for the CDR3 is TGTGCCAGCAGTTTATCGCCCAGGGTTGGTTCACCCCTCCACTTT.

Written as DNA, the CDR3 is TGCGCCAGCAGCCCCAAACAGGGGGCAGATTTAAATTCACCCCTCCACTTT. Translated, it gives CASSPKQGADLNSPLHF. The genes are TRBV5-1 and TRBJ1-6; 9 bases are a match to TRBD1. V was pared by 4 bases and J by 7 bases, with 12 bases of the junction left unmatched. The CDR3 runs to 17 residues. In germline, CDR1 is SGHRS, CDR2 YFSETQ.

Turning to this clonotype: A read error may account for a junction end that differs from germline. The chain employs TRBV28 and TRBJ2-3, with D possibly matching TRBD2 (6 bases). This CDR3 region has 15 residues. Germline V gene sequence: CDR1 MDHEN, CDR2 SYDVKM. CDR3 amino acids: CASSFGSGVTDMQYF. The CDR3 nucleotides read TGTGCCAGCAGTTTCGGGTCGGGAGTCACAGATATGCAGTATTTT.

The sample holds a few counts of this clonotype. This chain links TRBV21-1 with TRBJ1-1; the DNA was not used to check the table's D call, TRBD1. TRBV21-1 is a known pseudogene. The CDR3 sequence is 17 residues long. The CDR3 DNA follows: TGTGCCAGCAGCAGACAGATCGGACGGGGGTATAACACTGAAGCTTTCTTT. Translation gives CASSRQIGRGYNTEAFF.

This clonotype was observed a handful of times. Here the CDR3 reads CASSESGETDEQFF. The CDR3 region has the DNA TGCGCCAGCAGTGAGTCGGGGGAGACGGATGAGCAGTTCTTC. The chain is built from TRBV10-1 and TRBJ2-1; D could derive from TRBD1 or TRBD2 (5 bases each). This CDR3 has 14 amino acids. Per germline, CDR1 WNHNN and CDR2 SYGVQD (reference sequence). Between the trimmed V and J ends, which lost 0 bases and 8 bases, there was a span of 11 bases.

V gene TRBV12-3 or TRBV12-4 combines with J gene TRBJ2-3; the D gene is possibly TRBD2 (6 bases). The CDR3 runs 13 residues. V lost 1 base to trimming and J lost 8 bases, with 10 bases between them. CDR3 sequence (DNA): TGTGCCAGCAGTTTAGGGGACGGGGGTACGCAGTATTTT. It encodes CASSLGDGGTQYF.